Given below is one TCR beta chain in context. Its antigen is not known. The CDR3 has 15 residues. The V end was cut by 0 bases, the J end by 7 bases, with 16 bases between. Germline lookup yields CDR1 SGDLS and CDR2 YYNGEE. PCR amplification relied on 60 Vbeta primers (plus 13 Jbeta primers). Repertoires were generated with immunoSEQ multiplex PCR, while TCRdb's copy carries only in-frame clones and drops some. The listing records 150,000 to 200,000 clones. These data belong to a study of cytomegalovirus exposure and HLA in healthy donors. Looking at the study overall: Approximately 200 million T cells yielded over 90 million unique TCR beta sequences in earlier analysis. Study-level results: Among immune exposure information, only CMV serostatus was available. Being indistinguishable, some V segments were excluded, TRBV6-2 and TRBV6-3 among them.

The sequencing input was PBMCs. The rearrangement joins TRBV9 to TRBJ1-2; D ambiguous. This receptor was obtained from a man younger than 40 in good health and CMV-seronegative. The CDR3 DNA follows: TGTGCCAGCAGCGTAGCGGAGGGCGGCCTGGGTGGCTACACCTTC. The encoded protein is CASSVAEGGLGGYTF. Together with reference TRBV9 and TRBJ1-2, the CDR3 gives the full variable domain: DSGVTQTPKHLITATGQRVTLRCSPRSGDLSVYWYQQSLDQGLQFLIQYYNGEERAKGNILERFSAQQFPDLHSELNLSSLELGDSALYFCASSVAEGGLGGYTFGSGTRLTVV.